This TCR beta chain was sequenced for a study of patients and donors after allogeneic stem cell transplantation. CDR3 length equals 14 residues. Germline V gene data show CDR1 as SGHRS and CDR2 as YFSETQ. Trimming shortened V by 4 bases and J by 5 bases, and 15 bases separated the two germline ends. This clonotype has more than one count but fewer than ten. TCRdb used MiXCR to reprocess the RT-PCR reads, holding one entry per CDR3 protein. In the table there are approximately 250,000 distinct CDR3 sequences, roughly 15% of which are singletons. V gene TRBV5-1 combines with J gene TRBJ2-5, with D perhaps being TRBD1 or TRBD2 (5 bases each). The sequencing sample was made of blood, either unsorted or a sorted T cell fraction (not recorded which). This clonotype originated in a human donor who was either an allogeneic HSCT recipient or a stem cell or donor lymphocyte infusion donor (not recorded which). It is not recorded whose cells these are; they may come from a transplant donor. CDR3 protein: CASSGGPSGETQYF. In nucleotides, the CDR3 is TGCGCCAGCAGCGGGGGACCCTCTGGGGAGACCCAGTACTTC.